The 27 T cell receptor beta chains presented below share a single source sample, sequenced in a study of STAT5B mutations in CD4+ large granular lymphocyte leukemia. TCRdb's table, derived via immunoSEQ multiplex PCR, lists solely in-frame clones and lacks some. This sample yields fewer than 40,000 clones, of which roughly 76% are seen a single time; roughly 2.1% belongs to the top ten. Input material: CD4+ T cells from blood buffy coats. All receptors derive from a human donor in good health.

This clone was observed a few times. This sequence joins TRBV2 and TRBJ1-5; D unresolved. The V end lost 4 bases, the J end lost 4 bases, and 8 bases lay between the germline ends. CDR1 is SNHLY, CDR2 FYNNEI, per germline. The length of the CDR3 is 13 residues. CDR3 nucleotide sequence: TGTGCCAGCAGTGCCTGGACGAATCAGCCCCAGCATTTT. Its protein is CASSAWTNQPQHF.

The chain couples TRBV6-5 to TRBJ1-4, with D perhaps TRBD1 (6 bases). Germline assignment: CDR1 MNHEY and CDR2 SVGAGI. The CDR3 is 13 amino acids. Trimming shortened V by 8 bases and J by 4 bases, and 11 bases separated the two germline ends. In nucleotides, the CDR3 is TGTGCCAGCCGGGGGCCCAATAATGAAAAACTGTTTTTT. Protein: CASRGPNNEKLFF.

This chain links TRBV5-6 with TRBJ2-2, with 10 bases fitting TRBD2. CDR3 length: 15 residues. V lost 0 bases, J lost 4 bases, and 0 bases stayed unmatched. Germline assignment: CDR1 SGHDT and CDR2 YYEEEE. The CDR3 nucleotides are TGTGCCAGCAGCTTGGCTAGCGGGGGCACCGGGGAGCTGTTTTTT. It yields the protein CASSLASGGTGELFF.

The gene calls are TRBV9 and TRBJ1-2; TRBD1 might be the D (6 bases). Germline V gene lookup returns CDR1 SGDLS and CDR2 YYNGEE. V lost 3 bases and J 0 bases, leaving 9 bases between the germline ends. This CDR3 has 14 amino acids. CDR3 region: CASSGTETNYGYTF. The CDR3 region has the DNA TGTGCCAGCAGCGGGACAGAGACTAACTATGGCTACACCTTC.

This chain joins TRBV5-1 and TRBJ2-7, with D possibly TRBD2 on 6 matching bases. Germline V gives CDR1 SGHRS, CDR2 YFSETQ. V shed 0 bases and J shed 4 bases, with 8 bases lying between them. The CDR3 is 13 amino acids. This CDR3 is CASSLGRDYEQYF. In DNA form, the CDR3 reads TGCGCCAGCAGCTTGGGGCGGGATTACGAGCAGTACTTC.

CDR3 region: CSASGTGGAANYGYTF. The CDR3 nucleotides read TGCAGCGCCTCCGGGACAGGGGGCGCCGCGAACTATGGCTACACCTTC. The rearrangement uses TRBV29-1 and TRBJ1-2, with 12 bases that match TRBD1. With 7 bases clipped from V and 2 bases from J, the junction kept 11 bases outside the gene matches. CDR1 and CDR2 from the germline V gene are SQVTM and ANQGSEA. The CDR3 runs to 16 residues.

Written as DNA, the CDR3 is TGTGCCAGCAGCGTAGTGACAGGCCCAGATACGCAGTATTTT. This codes for CASSVVTGPDTQYF. The chain couples TRBV9 to TRBJ2-3; D might be TRBD1 (6 bases). This CDR3 has 14 amino acids. V gave up 0 bases and J gave up 4 bases, with 9 bases separating them. Germline assignment: CDR1 SGDLS and CDR2 YYNGEE.

The sample holds a few counts of this clone. The chain couples TRBV18 to TRBJ1-2; D is perhaps TRBD1 (6 bases). CDR1 and CDR2 (germline): KGHSH, LQKENI. The CDR3 sequence is 15 residues long. V lost 6 bases, J lost 2 bases, and 16 bases lay in between. The CDR3 DNA is TGTGCCAGCTCTACGGGGGCAGGGACGAACTATGGCTACACCTTC. Translated: CASSTGAGTNYGYTF.

The chain combines TRBV7-2 with TRBJ2-3; the D is unclear. The germline CDR1 and CDR2 sequences are SGHTA and FQGNSA. This CDR3 contains 14 residues. V lost 7 bases and J 2 bases, leaving 13 bases between the germline ends. CDR3 sequence reads: CASTVGSLTDTQYF. Here the CDR3 DNA reads TGTGCCAGCACCGTGGGCAGCCTCACAGATACGCAGTATTTT.

The CDR3 loop is CASSPAWGARSYNEQFF. The CDR3 DNA reads TGTGCCAGCAGCCCCGCCTGGGGGGCGCGTTCCTACAATGAGCAGTTCTTC. V is TRBV7-6 and J is TRBJ2-1; tentatively, D is TRBD1 or TRBD2 (6 bases each). Germline-derived CDR1 and CDR2 are SGHVS and FNYEAQ. The CDR3 spans 17 residues. V lost 5 bases to trimming and J lost 1 base, with 18 bases between them.

This sequence joins TRBV19 and TRBJ2-1; 8 nucleotides align to TRBD1. This CDR3 spans 14 amino acids. Trimming took 9 bases from V and 5 from J; bases not matched to a gene: 9. Germline CDR1 LNHDA, CDR2 SQIVND (reference sequence). The CDR3 bases are TGTGCCAGCTCAGGGGGCTGGACTGACAATGAGCAGTTCTTC. This gives the protein CASSGGWTDNEQFF.

In its sample, this clone was seen once. The rearrangement uses TRBV11-3 and TRBJ2-2; D possibly corresponds to TRBD2 (5 bases). The CDR3 runs 17 residues. In germline, CDR1 is SGHNT, CDR2 YENEEA. The germline V and J ends were trimmed by 5 bases and 1 base, with 17 bases remaining between them. CDR3 sequence: CASSPGPTGRNTGELFF. As DNA, the CDR3 is TGTGCCAGCAGCCCCGGCCCTACGGGGAGGAACACCGGGGAGCTGTTTTTT.

V gene TRBV5-8 combines with J gene TRBJ2-3, with D perhaps given as TRBD1 or TRBD2 (6 bases each). Germline V gives CDR1 SGHTS, CDR2 YDEGEE. This CDR3 spans 15 amino acids. V gave up 0 bases and J gave up 7 bases, with 15 bases separating them. The CDR3 reads CASSLEGGTPNTQYF. DNA of the CDR3: TGTGCCAGCAGCTTGGAGGGCGGGACACCGAATACGCAGTATTTT.

The chain joins TRBV21-1 to TRBJ2-1; no check of the table's D call, TRBD2, against the DNA was made. TRBV21-1 is noted as a pseudogene. This CDR3 has 14 amino acids. The CDR3 bases are TGTGCCAGCAGCAAAGGAGCGGGCCACAATGAGCAGTTCTTC. Protein product: CASSKGAGHNEQFF.

The gene calls are TRBV11-2 and TRBJ1-2, with D tentatively TRBD1 (5 bases). The CDR3 consists of 18 residues. Per the germline V gene, CDR1 is SGHAT and CDR2 is FQNNGV. Trimming removed 5 bases from V and 2 bases from J, with 24 bases in between. CDR3 bases: TGTGCCAGCAGCCCCAACGCGTTATGGGGCAGCACAAACTATGGCTACACCTTC. Translation: CASSPNALWGSTNYGYTF.

The V call is TRBV6-1, the J call TRBJ1-3; no firm D call. V was trimmed by 4 bases and J by 0 bases, leaving 4 bases between them. CDR3 size: 13 residues. Germline V gene lookup returns CDR1 MNHNS and CDR2 SASEGT. In nucleotides, the CDR3 is TGTGCCAGCAGTGTAAACTCTGGAAACACCATATATTTT. This translates into CASSVNSGNTIYF.

This sequence joins TRBV30 and TRBJ1-4, with TRBD1 identical over 7 bases. CDR1 and CDR2 from the germline V gene are GTSNPN and SVGIG (reference sequence). The CDR3 totals 16 residues. V was pared by 1 base and J by 8 bases, with 13 bases of the junction left unmatched. CDR3 region: CAWSAVGTENEEKLFF. The CDR3 DNA follows: TGTGCCTGGAGTGCTGTAGGGACAGAAAATGAGGAAAAACTGTTTTTT.

The rearrangement uses TRBV7-2 and TRBJ2-7, with D possibly matching TRBD1 (6 bases). This CDR3 is built from 15 residues. Deletions cut 2 bases from V and 3 bases from J, with 14 bases between. CDR1 is SGHTA, CDR2 FQGNSA, per germline. The chain's CDR3 is CASSLRGTNYYEQYF. In DNA form, the CDR3 reads TGTGCCAGCAGCTTAAGGGGGACAAATTACTACGAGCAGTACTTC. Full variable domain (rest looked up from reference TRBV7-2 and TRBJ2-7): GAGVSQSPSNKVTEKGKDVELRCDPISGHTALYWYRQSLGQGLEFLIYFQGNSAPDKSGLPSDRFSAERTGGSVSTLTIQRTQQEDSAVYLCASSLRGTNYYEQYFGPGTRLTVT.

The V gene is TRBV6-1, the J gene TRBJ1-5; no definite D call. The germline gives CDR1 MNHNS, CDR2 SASEGT. This CDR3 spans 16 amino acids. V lost 2 bases to trimming and J lost 0 bases, with 11 bases between them. The CDR3 DNA sequence: TGTGCCAGCAGTGAAAATTGGGATTATAGCAATCAGCCCCAGCATTTT. Amino acid sequence: CASSENWDYSNQPQHF.

The chain carries TRBV5-8 and TRBJ2-1; the match to TRBD1 covers 9 bases. V lost 0 bases, J lost 7 bases, and 5 bases stayed unmatched. The CDR3 has 15 amino acids. Germline V gene sequence: CDR1 SGHTS, CDR2 YDEGEE. The CDR3 bases are TGTGCCAGCAGCTTGGGGGGACAGGGCTCGAATGAGCAGTTCTTC. Residues: CASSLGGQGSNEQFF.

The chain uses TRBV27 and TRBJ1-5; maybe TRBD1 (6 bases). Trimming shortened V by 6 bases and J by 0 bases, and 15 bases separated the two germline ends. The CDR3 is 16 amino acids. CDR1 is MNHEY, CDR2 SMNVEV, per germline (reference sequence). CDR3 sequence (DNA): TGTGCCAGCAGCCTTAGGGGGAGGGGTAGCAATCAGCCCCAGCATTTT. As protein: CASSLRGRGSNQPQHF.

The chain links TRBV5-6 to TRBJ2-1; TRBD2 matches at 7 bases. The CDR3 extends over 18 amino acids. Germline V lookup: CDR1 SGHDT, CDR2 YYEEEE. V was clipped by 0 bases and J by 2 bases; unmatched bases: 11. DNA for the CDR3: TGTGCCAGCAGCTTGGAGGATCTAGGCGGGAGCACCTACAATGAGCAGTTCTTC. Translated, it gives CASSLEDLGGSTYNEQFF.

The J gene is TRBJ2-7, the V gene TRBV7-9, with 8 bases identical to TRBD1. J gave up 5 bases and V 5 bases, and 8 bases lay outside the gene matches. Germline CDR1 and CDR2: SEHNR and FQNEAQ (reference sequence). The CDR3 runs to 14 residues. This chain's CDR3 is CASSPRQGKNEQYF. CDR3 bases: TGTGCCAGCAGCCCTCGACAGGGGAAGAACGAGCAGTACTTC.

This chain uses TRBV5-4 with TRBJ2-5; unclear D gene. V shed 0 bases and J shed 1 base, with 7 bases lying between them. Germline CDR1 reads SGHNT; CDR2 reads YYREEE (reference sequence). The CDR3 consists of 14 residues. The CDR3 here is CASSLGTIQETQYF. CDR3 coding DNA: TGTGCCAGCAGCTTGGGTACTATCCAAGAGACCCAGTACTTC. The full variable domain, its missing parts supplied by reference TRBV5-4 and TRBJ2-5, is ETGVTQSPTHLIKTRGQQVTLRCSSQSGHNTVSWYQQALGQGPQFIFQYYREEENGRGNFPPRFSGLQFPNYSSELNVNALELDDSALYLCASSLGTIQETQYFGPGTRLLVL.

The chain recombines TRBV13 with TRBJ2-7, with 8 bases identical to TRBD1. Germline CDR1 reads PRHDT; CDR2 reads FYEKMQ (reference sequence). The trim removed 3 bases at V and 5 bases at J, leaving 6 bases unmatched. The CDR3 runs 14 residues. CDR3 in amino acids: CASSFPGGNHEQYF. CDR3 coding DNA: TGTGCCAGCAGCTTCCCAGGGGGCAACCACGAGCAGTACTTC.

This clone was observed a few times. This rearrangement joins TRBV7-9 to TRBJ1-5; a weak D match, TRBD1 (6 bases). Germline CDR1 SEHNR, CDR2 FQNEAQ (reference sequence). V was shortened by 1 base and J by 2 bases, with 12 bases between the two germline ends. The CDR3 sequence is 16 residues long. The CDR3 protein is CASSLGSGGGNQPQHF. CDR3 sequence (DNA): TGTGCCAGCAGCTTAGGCTCGGGGGGCGGCAATCAGCCCCAGCATTTT.

The chain uses TRBV11-2 and TRBJ1-2; D not certain. Trimming took 0 bases from V and 3 from J, leaving 11 bases between them. Germline V lookup: CDR1 SGHAT, CDR2 FQNNGV. The CDR3 has 15 amino acids. In DNA form, the CDR3 reads TGTGCCAGCAGCTTAGACCCCAGATCGGACTATGGCTACACCTTC. This translates into CASSLDPRSDYGYTF.